A single sample gave rise to the 30 T cell receptor beta chains below, sequenced in a study of T cells in localized non-small cell lung cancer. Only in-frame clones appear in the TCRdb table, and some are missing; sequencing was by immunoSEQ multiplex PCR. The sample has more than 20,000 clones; over 75% are singletons. The source material was PBMCs, sampled before any cancer treatment. These TCRs come from a woman aged 40-75 years with stage II squamous cell lung carcinoma.

The chain uses TRBV14 and TRBJ2-3; D tentatively reads TRBD1 or TRBD2 (5 bases each). V lost 4 bases, J lost 6 bases, and 17 bases lay in between. The CDR3 sequence is 15 residues long. Per germline, CDR1 SGHDN and CDR2 FVKESK. CDR3 in amino acids: CASSRGTIRIDTQYF. The CDR3 nucleotides are TGTGCCAGCAGCCGAGGGACCATTAGGATCGATACGCAGTATTTT.

This clone was seen a handful of times. This chain connects TRBV4-2 to TRBJ2-5; 10 positions agree with TRBD2. This CDR3 contains 18 residues. Losses at the gene ends were 0 bases for V and 4 bases for J; bases not matched to a gene: 11. Germline CDR1 is LGHNA and CDR2 is YNFKEQ. The CDR3 nucleotides are TGTGCCAGCAGCCAAGAGCGAGCGGGAGGGCCCAGCGCAGAGACCCAGTACTTC. Translation gives CASSQERAGGPSAETQYF.

J is TRBJ1-5 and V is TRBV7-2, with 7 positions matching TRBD1. This CDR3 comprises 17 residues. Germline CDR1 and CDR2: SGHTA and FQGNSA. Trimming removed 1 base from V and 6 bases from J; junction bases left unmatched: 12. The CDR3 DNA reads TGTGCCAGCAGCTTAGGCGGAGGGGAAGGGGGCCTTCAGCCCCAGCATTTT. As protein: CASSLGGGEGGLQPQHF.

V gene TRBV18 combines with J gene TRBJ2-5; D is unresolved. Trimming took 2 bases from V and 2 from J, leaving 12 bases between them. Per germline, CDR1 KGHSH and CDR2 LQKENI. This CDR3 contains 15 residues. CDR3 DNA: TGTGCCAGCTCACCAACGGCAGGCGCTCAAGAGACCCAGTACTTC. Encoded protein: CASSPTAGAQETQYF.

The chain employs TRBV5-5 and TRBJ2-1, with 12 bases aligning to TRBD2. The CDR3 is 17 residues long. V lost 2 bases and J lost 3; bases outside the gene matches: 6. CDR1 is SGHKS and CDR2 is YYEKEE in the germline V gene (reference sequence). The CDR3 DNA reads as TGTGCCAGCAGCTTAGGACTAGCGGGGACGGGCTACAATGAGCAGTTCTTC. Translation gives CASSLGLAGTGYNEQFF. Supplemented by reference TRBV5-5 and TRBJ2-1, the full variable domain reads DAGVTQSPTHLIKTRGQQVTLRCSPISGHKSVSWYQQVLGQGPQFIFQYYEKEERGRGNFPDRFSARQFPNYSSELNVNALLLGDSALYLCASSLGLAGTGYNEQFFGPGTRLTVL.

The rearrangement uses TRBV29-1 and TRBJ2-1; 13 nucleotides match TRBD2. With V trimmed by 1 base and J by 7 bases, 4 bases remained unmatched. Germline V gene data show CDR1 as SQVTM and CDR2 as ANQGSEA. The CDR3 runs to 15 residues. CDR3 sequence reads: CSVEVGLAGQNEQFF. The CDR3, as DNA: TGCAGCGTTGAAGTGGGACTAGCGGGACAGAATGAGCAGTTCTTC.

V is TRBV9 and J is TRBJ1-2; D ambiguous. From germline, CDR1 is SGDLS and CDR2 YYNGEE. CDR3 size: 14 residues. V was trimmed by 0 bases and J by 6 bases, leaving 12 bases between them. CDR3: CASSVAEEVNGYTF. The CDR3 DNA follows: TGTGCCAGCAGCGTAGCTGAGGAGGTTAATGGCTACACCTTC.

This chain connects TRBV5-4 to TRBJ1-1; a possible D gene is TRBD1 (5 bases). V lost 4 bases and J lost 5, with 12 bases in between. Germline assignment: CDR1 SGHNT and CDR2 YYREEE (reference sequence). The length of the CDR3 is 13 residues. The CDR3 loop is CASSNSGGTEAFF. The CDR3 DNA reads TGTGCCAGCAGCAACTCCGGGGGGACTGAAGCTTTCTTT.

The chain is built from TRBV7-9 and TRBJ2-1; 11 bases agree with TRBD2. Germline V lookup: CDR1 SEHNR, CDR2 FQNEAQ (reference sequence). The CDR3 has 17 residues. V gave up 1 base and J gave up 4 bases; unmatched junction bases: 6. CDR3 sequence (DNA): TGTGCCAGCAGCTTAGTAAGGACTAGCGGGTTTTACAATGAGCAGTTCTTC. Translated, it gives CASSLVRTSGFYNEQFF.

The rearrangement joins TRBV19 to TRBJ1-5; the D gene is possibly TRBD1 (5 bases). Germline-derived CDR1 and CDR2 are LNHDA and SQIVND (reference sequence). The CDR3 loop spans 14 amino acids. Trimming removed 8 bases from V and 4 bases from J, with 15 bases in between. In DNA, the CDR3 is TGTGCCAGTGCATTAGGGGTGAGGAATCAGCCCCAGCATTTT. It specifies CASALGVRNQPQHF.

The genes are TRBV19 and TRBJ2-5; D gene uncertain. CDR1 and CDR2 (germline): LNHDA, SQIVND (reference sequence). The CDR3 is made up of 13 amino acids. Between the trimmed V and J ends, which lost 6 bases and 9 bases, there was a span of 17 bases. The CDR3 nucleotides are TGTGCCAGTAGGCTGACGGAAATGAGCGCCCAGTACTTC. It yields the protein CASRLTEMSAQYF.

The chain uses TRBV7-6 and TRBJ2-1, with TRBD2 matching 7 bases. Germline CDR1 is SGHVS and CDR2 is FNYEAQ. The CDR3 is 16 residues long. V was pared by 1 base and J by 0 bases, with 3 bases of the junction left unmatched. The CDR3 sequence is CASSLGEGYSYNEQFF. CDR3 nucleotides: TGTGCCAGCAGCTTAGGGGAGGGTTACTCCTACAATGAGCAGTTCTTC.

The CDR3 region has the DNA TGTGCCAGCACCGAGACAGCCACTACCTATGGCTACACCTTC. It encodes CASTETATTYGYTF. The chain uses TRBV7-9 and TRBJ1-2; the D gene is possibly TRBD1 (5 bases). V lost 7 bases, J lost 4 bases, and 16 bases lay in between. The CDR3 length is 14 residues. Germline V lookup: CDR1 SEHNR, CDR2 FQNEAQ (reference sequence).

The chain combines TRBV11-2 with TRBJ2-3; a possible D gene is TRBD2 (7 bases). This CDR3 has 15 residues. Trimming removed 0 bases from V and 8 bases from J, with 15 bases in between. CDR1 and CDR2 from the germline V gene are SGHAT and FQNNGV. DNA for the CDR3: TGTGCCAGCAGCTTAGAGGGGGGGCTCTTAGCTACGCAGTATTTT. It codes for CASSLEGGLLATQYF.

The CDR3 bases are TGTGCCAGTCTGATTCGAGGACAGGGAAAGTCGGAGGCGCAGTATTTT. This translates into CASLIRGQGKSEAQYF. This sequence joins TRBV27 and TRBJ2-3; 8 nucleotides agree with TRBD1. Losses at the gene ends were 9 bases for V and 10 bases for J; bases not matched to a gene: 21. Germline CDR1 MNHEY, CDR2 SMNVEV (reference sequence). The CDR3 is 16 amino acids.

The J gene is TRBJ1-3, the V gene TRBV5-1, with D possibly TRBD1 on 6 matching bases. The germline V gene has CDR1 SGHRS and CDR2 YFSETQ. Deletions cut 4 bases from V and 0 bases from J, with 14 bases between. The CDR3 contains 16 residues. CDR3 DNA sequence: TGCGCCAGCAGCGCGCGCTGGGACACCTCTGGAAACACCATATATTTT. Encoded protein: CASSARWDTSGNTIYF.

This chain joins TRBV2 and TRBJ2-3; D possibly corresponds to TRBD2 (6 bases). The germline V gene has CDR1 SNHLY and CDR2 FYNNEI. Trimming removed 11 bases at V and 0 bases at J, with 18 bases between. The length of the CDR3 is 15 residues. The CDR3 spells CAGSRDGGSTDTQYF. The CDR3 bases are TGTGCCGGATCAAGGGACGGGGGAAGCACAGATACGCAGTATTTT.

The CDR3 reads CASSLDHPKTQYF. For the CDR3, the DNA is TGTGCCAGCAGCCTGGACCACCCCAAGACCCAGTACTTC. The J gene is TRBJ2-5, the V gene TRBV4-2; D call uncertain. The CDR3 has 13 residues. Germline-derived CDR1 and CDR2 are LGHNA and YNFKEQ. V shed 4 bases and J shed 6 bases, with 12 bases lying between them.

The chain recombines TRBV7-2 with TRBJ2-1; no clear D. CDR3 length: 15 amino acids. Trimming pared 6 bases from V and 0 bases from J, leaving 12 bases between. Germline V lookup: CDR1 SGHTA, CDR2 FQGNSA. The CDR3 loop is CASRIDLSSYNEQFF. The CDR3, as DNA: TGTGCCAGCAGGATTGACCTTAGCTCCTACAATGAGCAGTTCTTC.

The chain has TRBV4-1 and TRBJ1-4; a possible D gene is TRBD1 (5 bases). Germline V gene sequence: CDR1 MGHRA, CDR2 YSYEKL. The germline V and J ends were trimmed by 0 bases and 8 bases, with 13 bases remaining between them. The CDR3 has 15 residues. The CDR3 is CASSQDGTGGEKLFF. The CDR3 nucleotides read TGCGCCAGCAGCCAAGATGGAACAGGCGGGGAAAAACTGTTTTTT.

V is TRBV13 and J is TRBJ2-7, with 9 bases that match TRBD2. Germline-derived CDR1 and CDR2 are PRHDT and FYEKMQ (reference sequence). Unmatched junction bases numbered 12, after V lost 3 bases and J lost 6 bases. This CDR3 has 16 amino acids. CDR3 sequence (DNA): TGTGCCAGCAGCTTGAGGCGGGAGGGCCGGCAGGGCGAGCAGTACTTC. Protein sequence: CASSLRREGRQGEQYF.

V usage is TRBV7-2 and J usage is TRBJ2-7; 7 bases align to TRBD2. CDR1 is SGHTA and CDR2 is FQGNSA in the germline V gene. Trimming at V came to 4 bases and at J to 7 bases, leaving 10 bases not matched to a gene. There are 14 residues in the CDR3. CDR3 nucleotide sequence: TGTGCCAGCAGCTCCAGTGGCGGGAGTCGGGAGCAGTACTTC. Amino acid sequence: CASSSSGGSREQYF.

About this clone itself: The sample carries other DNA sequences with the same CDR3. The chain's CDR3 is CASSLGQGTEAFF. The CDR3 nucleotides read TGTGCCAGCAGCTTAGGGCAGGGCACTGAAGCTTTCTTT. V gene TRBV7-9 combines with J gene TRBJ1-1; maybe TRBD1 (5 bases). The V gene lost 1 base and the J gene lost 4 bases, with 7 bases spanning the gap. The CDR3 extends over 13 amino acids. Germline V gene sequence: CDR1 SEHNR, CDR2 FQNEAQ (reference sequence). Variable domain in full (rest from reference TRBV7-9 and TRBJ1-1): DTGVSQNPRHKITKRGQNVTFRCDPISEHNRLYWYRQTLGQGPEFLTYFQNEAQLEKSRLLSDRFSAERPKGSFSTLEIQRTEQGDSAMYLCASSLGQGTEAFFGQGTRLTVV.

The V call is TRBV6-6, the J call TRBJ2-2; 10 bases line up with TRBD2. V shed 2 bases, J shed 6 bases, and the junction held 6 bases outside the gene matches. The CDR3 has 16 residues. Germline V gene sequence: CDR1 MNHNY, CDR2 SVGAGI (reference sequence). The CDR3 is CASSYRLAGVAGELFF. The CDR3 nucleotides read TGTGCCAGCAGTTACCGGCTAGCGGGAGTCGCCGGGGAGCTGTTTTTT.

The V and J genes are TRBV7-7 and TRBJ2-5, with D perhaps TRBD2 (6 bases). CDR1 and CDR2 (germline): SSHAT, FNYEAQ (reference sequence). This CDR3 is 15 amino acids long. The ends were cut back, 5 bases at V and 2 bases at J, with 15 bases in the middle. The CDR3 loop reads CASSPPPGLQETQYF. In DNA, the CDR3 is TGTGCCAGCAGCCCCCCTCCGGGACTGCAAGAGACCCAGTACTTC.

The chain combines TRBV28 with TRBJ2-3, with D perhaps matching TRBD1 (5 bases). Trimming cost V 4 bases and J 2 bases, with 13 bases left between them. This CDR3 contains 15 residues. CDR1 is MDHEN, CDR2 SYDVKM, per germline. Written as DNA, the CDR3 is TGTGCCAGCAGTTCCCGACAGAGAAACACAGATACGCAGTATTTT. Translation: CASSSRQRNTDTQYF.

The chain joins TRBV5-1 to TRBJ2-5; the D gene could be TRBD1 or TRBD2 (5 bases each). The CDR3 spans 12 residues. Germline V lookup: CDR1 SGHRS, CDR2 YFSETQ. With 4 bases removed from V and 5 bases from J, the gap between germline ends came to 9 bases. CDR3 nucleotide sequence: TGCGCCAGCAGCACCGAGGGGGAGACCCAGTACTTC. Translation gives CASSTEGETQYF.

CDR3 DNA: TGTGCCAGCAAAGTGGACCAAGAGACCCAGTACTTC. Its translation: CASKVDQETQYF. The chain employs TRBV5-4 and TRBJ2-5; D unresolved. Trimming pared 6 bases from V and 0 bases from J, leaving 6 bases between. Per the germline V gene, CDR1 is SGHNT and CDR2 is YYREEE (reference sequence). CDR3 size: 12 residues.

V is TRBV7-2 and J is TRBJ2-5; no clear D. The V end lost 5 bases, the J end lost 5 bases, and 18 bases lay between the germline ends. CDR3 length: 15 amino acids. In germline, CDR1 is SGHTA, CDR2 FQGNSA. The DNA for the CDR3 is TGTGCCAGCAGCAAGAACGAGTTGGGGATGGAGACCCAGTACTTC. Translation: CASSKNELGMETQYF.

This chain links TRBV2 with TRBJ2-5; 7 nucleotides match TRBD1. Trimming took 7 bases from V and 2 from J; bases not matched to a gene: 7. The CDR3 runs to 14 residues. Germline V gene sequence: CDR1 SNHLY, CDR2 FYNNEI. The DNA of the CDR3 is TGTGCCAGCAAGGGACAGCGCACACAAGAGACCCAGTACTTC. Its protein product is CASKGQRTQETQYF.